These T cell receptor beta chains were read from a single sample in a study of CD8 T cells in ankylosing spondylitis. TCRdb passed the 5' RACE reads through MiXCR, listing each CDR3 protein once. The sample includes roughly 300,000 distinct CDR3 sequences, roughly 8% of them seen just once. The sample consisted of blood, either unsorted or a sorted T cell fraction (not recorded which). The origin of the receptors is a male donor with ankylosing spondylitis. Each CDR3 is given with its conserved first and last residue. A D gene is named only where the DNA matches it firmly. The size field is filled for only some rows; it gives once, few, many or a size class.

TRBJ1-2 TRBV5-1 NA NA CASSPRADPNYGYTF TGCGCCAGCAGTCCGAGGGCAGATCCTAACTATGGCTACACCTTC
TRBJ1-6 TRBV12-3/TRBV12-4 many TRBD1 CASSLGTGRNSPLHF TGTGCCAGCAGCCTCGGGACAGGGCGTAATTCACCCCTCCATTTT
TRBJ2-6 TRBV28 NA NA CASRSAGSSGANVLTF TGTGCCAGCAGATCGGCGGGATCCTCTGGGGCCAACGTCCTGACTTTC
TRBJ2-7 TRBV7-9 NA TRBD1 CASSPPDRGYEQYF TGTGCCAGCAGCCCCCCGGACAGGGGCTACGAGCAGTACTTC
TRBJ1-5 TRBV12-3/TRBV12-4 many TRBD1 CASSPGTGSSNQPQHF TGTGCCAGCAGTCCCGGGACAGGGAGTAGCAATCAGCCCCAGCATTTT
TRBJ2-7 TRBV12-3/TRBV12-4 NA NA CASSLVGQIYEQYF TGTGCCAGCAGTTTAGTTGGACAGATCTACGAGCAGTACTTC
TRBJ2-1 TRBV5-1 many NA CASSPPSSYYNEQFF TGCGCCAGCAGCCCCCCTAGCAGTTACTACAATGAGCAGTTCTTC
TRBJ2-7 TRBV28 NA NA CASSSAGPPYEQYF TGTGCCAGCAGTTCCGCCGGTCCCCCCTACGAGCAGTACTTC
TRBJ2-3 TRBV20-1 few NA CSADWTSTDTQYF TGCAGTGCCGACTGGACTAGCACAGATACGCAGTATTTT
TRBJ1-5 TRBV20-1 NA TRBD1 CSALRMTGGDQPQHF TGCAGCGCCCTCCGGATGACAGGGGGCGATCAGCCCCAGCATTTT
TRBJ2-3 TRBV29-1 many NA CSVAEGGTDTQYF TGCAGCGTTGCTGAAGGGGGCACAGATACGCAGTATTTT
TRBJ2-1 TRBV7-3 NA TRBD2 CASSLTVGRTSEQFF TGTGCCAGCAGCTTAACGGTCGGGAGGACAAGTGAGCAGTTCTTC
TRBJ1-6 TRBV7-2 few NA CASSSRVGGGNSPLHF TGTGCCAGCAGCAGCAGGGTAGGAGGCGGGAATTCACCCCTCCACTTT
TRBJ2-1 TRBV20-1 few TRBD2 CSARDPGLASYTDFGQLYNEQFF TGCAGTGCTAGAGACCCGGGACTAGCGAGTTACACCGACTTTGGGCAACTGTACAATGAGCAGTTCTTC
TRBJ2-3 TRBV27 few NA CASTLGGGVSTDTQYF TGTGCCAGCACCCTCGGAGGGGGTGTAAGCACAGATACGCAGTATTTT
TRBJ2-7 TRBV6-2/TRBV6-3 few TRBD2 CASSYSLRAGLSYEQYF TGTGCCAGCAGTTACTCTCTGCGAGCGGGACTCTCCTACGAGCAGTACTTC
TRBJ2-3 TRBV12-3/TRBV12-4 NA TRBD2 CASSFSGTTSDTQYF TGTGCCAGCAGTTTTAGCGGGACTACCTCGGATACGCAGTATTTT
TRBJ2-7 TRBV28 NA NA CASSSRQTPYEQYF TGTGCCAGCAGTTCCCGGCAAACACCCTACGAGCAGTACTTC
TRBJ2-3 TRBV5-6 few NA CASSLFGSATDTQYF TGTGCCAGCAGCTTGTTCGGCTCAGCTACAGATACGCAGTATTTT